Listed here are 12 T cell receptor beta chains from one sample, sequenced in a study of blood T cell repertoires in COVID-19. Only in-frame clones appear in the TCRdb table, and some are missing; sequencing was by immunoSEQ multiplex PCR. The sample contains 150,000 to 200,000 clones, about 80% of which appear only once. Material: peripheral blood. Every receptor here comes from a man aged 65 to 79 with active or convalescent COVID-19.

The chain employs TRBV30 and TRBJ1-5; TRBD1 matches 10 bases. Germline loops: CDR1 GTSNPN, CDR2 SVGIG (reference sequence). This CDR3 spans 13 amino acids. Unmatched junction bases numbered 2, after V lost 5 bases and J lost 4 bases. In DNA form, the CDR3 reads TGTGCCTGGGGGACAGGGGTGAATCAGCCCCAGCATTTT. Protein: CAWGTGVNQPQHF.

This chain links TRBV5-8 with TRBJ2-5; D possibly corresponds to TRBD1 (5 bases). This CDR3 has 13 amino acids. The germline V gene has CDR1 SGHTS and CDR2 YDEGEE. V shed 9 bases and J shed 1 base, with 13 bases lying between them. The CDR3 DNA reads TGTGCCACCTCACCCCAGGGCCAAGAGACCCAGTACTTC. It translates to CATSPQGQETQYF.

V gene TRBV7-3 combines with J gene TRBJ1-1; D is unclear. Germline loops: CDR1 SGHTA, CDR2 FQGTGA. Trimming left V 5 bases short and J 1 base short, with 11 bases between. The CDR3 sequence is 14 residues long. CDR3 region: CASSPKAGNTEAFF. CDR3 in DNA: TGTGCCAGCAGCCCCAAAGCGGGGAACACTGAAGCTTTCTTT.

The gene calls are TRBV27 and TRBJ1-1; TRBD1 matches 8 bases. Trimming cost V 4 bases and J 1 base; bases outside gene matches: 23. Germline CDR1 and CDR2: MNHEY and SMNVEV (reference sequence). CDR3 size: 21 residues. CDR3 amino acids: CASSSTILRQGSRRANTEAFF. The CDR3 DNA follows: TGTGCCAGCAGTTCAACCATCTTGAGACAGGGGTCTCGAAGGGCGAACACTGAAGCTTTCTTT.

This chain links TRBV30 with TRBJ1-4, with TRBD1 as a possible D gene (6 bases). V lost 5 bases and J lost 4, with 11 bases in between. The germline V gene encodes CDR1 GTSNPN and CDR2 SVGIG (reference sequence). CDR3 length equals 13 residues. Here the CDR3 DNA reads TGTGCCTGGGACCGGGACATTAATGAAAAACTGTTTTTT. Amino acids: CAWDRDINEKLFF.

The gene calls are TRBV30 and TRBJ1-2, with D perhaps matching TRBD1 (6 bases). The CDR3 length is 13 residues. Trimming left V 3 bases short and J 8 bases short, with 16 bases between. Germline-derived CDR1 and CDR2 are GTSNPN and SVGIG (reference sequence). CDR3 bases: TGTGCCTGGAGAGAACGACAGGAGCGAGGCTACACCTTC. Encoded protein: CAWRERQERGYTF.

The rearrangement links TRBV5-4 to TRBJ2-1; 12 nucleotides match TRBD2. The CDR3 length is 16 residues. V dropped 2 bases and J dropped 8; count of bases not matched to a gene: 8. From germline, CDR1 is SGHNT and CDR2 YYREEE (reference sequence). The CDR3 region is CASSFGLAGFSDEQFF. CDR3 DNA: TGTGCCAGCAGCTTCGGACTAGCGGGGTTCAGCGATGAGCAGTTCTTC. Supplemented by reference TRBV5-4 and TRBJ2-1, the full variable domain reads ETGVTQSPTHLIKTRGQQVTLRCSSQSGHNTVSWYQQALGQGPQFIFQYYREEENGRGNFPPRFSGLQFPNYSSELNVNALELDDSALYLCASSFGLAGFSDEQFFGPGTRLTVL.

This CDR3 reads CAISESQGGPLHF. CDR3 nucleotide sequence: TGTGCCATCAGTGAGTCGCAGGGAGGACCCCTCCACTTT. The V gene is TRBV10-3, the J gene TRBJ1-6, with D possibly being TRBD1 (5 bases). Trimming stripped 0 bases from V and 12 bases from J, with 9 bases between. CDR3 length: 13 residues. Looked up from germline, CDR1 is ENHRY and CDR2 is SYGVKD.

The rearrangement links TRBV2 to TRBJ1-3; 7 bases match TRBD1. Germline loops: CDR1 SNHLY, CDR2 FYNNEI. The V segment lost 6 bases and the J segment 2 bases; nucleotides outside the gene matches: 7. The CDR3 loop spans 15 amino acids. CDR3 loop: CASSVDRVPGNTIYF. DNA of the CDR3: TGTGCCAGCAGCGTAGACAGGGTTCCTGGAAACACCATATATTTT.

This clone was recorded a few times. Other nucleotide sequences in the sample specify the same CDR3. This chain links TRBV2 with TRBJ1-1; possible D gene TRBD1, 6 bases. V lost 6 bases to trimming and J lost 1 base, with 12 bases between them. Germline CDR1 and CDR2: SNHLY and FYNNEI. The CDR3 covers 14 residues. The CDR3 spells CASSLQGKNTEAFF. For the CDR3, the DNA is TGTGCCAGCAGCTTACAGGGCAAGAACACTGAAGCTTTCTTT.

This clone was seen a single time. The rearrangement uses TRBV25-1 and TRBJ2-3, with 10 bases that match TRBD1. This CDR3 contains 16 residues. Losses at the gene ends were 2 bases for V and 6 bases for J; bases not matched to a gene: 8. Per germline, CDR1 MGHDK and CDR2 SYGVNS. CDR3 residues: CASSEVDRGRVDTQYF. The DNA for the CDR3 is TGTGCCAGCAGTGAAGTAGACAGGGGGCGGGTTGATACGCAGTATTTT.

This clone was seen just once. CDR3 in DNA: TGCGCCAGCAGCGCGGGACAGGGGGCTGATACGCAGTATTTT. It codes for CASSAGQGADTQYF. The rearrangement uses TRBV5-1 and TRBJ2-3; 12 nucleotides agree with TRBD1. CDR1 is SGHRS and CDR2 is YFSETQ in the germline V gene. This CDR3 is 14 amino acids long. V lost 4 bases, J lost 6 bases, and 3 bases stayed unmatched.